This T cell receptor beta chain appears in the sequencing data of a study of cytomegalovirus exposure and HLA in healthy donors. Vbeta (60) and Jbeta (13) primers were used in the PCR. Data came from immunoSEQ multiplex PCR; TCRdb stores just in-frame clones and leaves some out. The table lists almost 200,000 clones, roughly 83% of them singletons. This CDR3 has 15 amino acids. Trimming removed 3 bases at V and 7 bases at J, with 15 bases between. The V gene's germline CDR1 is SGHTA and CDR2 FQGNSA. Study-level points and caveats: Later analysis demonstrated an association between a missense DCLRE1C variant and TCR beta V- and J-gene trimming. According to a later analysis, most TCR beta chains associated with CMV appeared HLA-restricted.

For this clone: Its antigen is still unknown.

The genes are TRBV7-2 and TRBJ1-4; D is unresolved. The clonotype was recovered from a male donor in good health and CMV-seropositive. What was sequenced was PBMCs. The CDR3 DNA reads as TGTGCCAGCAGCTTCGCAGACGGAGTTACTGAAAAACTGTTTTTT. It is translated as CASSFADGVTEKLFF.